These 26 T cell receptor beta chains were all obtained from the same sample, sequenced in a study of T-cell memory formation after mild COVID-19. TCRdb re-derived calls from the 5' RACE reads in MiXCR, one entry per CDR3 protein. Here the sample spans a few hundred thousand distinct CDR3 sequences, 15% to 20% being singletons. What was sequenced was PBMCs or a T cell subset sorted from them (not recorded which). These receptors were obtained from a man younger than 30 who had mild COVID-19 (a few samples of this study predate the infection). Cell type and time point are not known.

This chain uses TRBV3-1 with TRBJ1-6; D gene unclear. V lost 6 bases and J 7 bases, leaving 13 bases between the germline ends. This CDR3 is 14 amino acids long. CDR1 and CDR2 (germline): LGHDT, YNNKEL (reference sequence). This CDR3 reads CASRREESNSPLHF. The CDR3 nucleotides read TGTGCCAGCAGGAGAGAGGAGAGCAATTCACCCCTCCACTTT.

This clonotype was seen repeatedly, ten times or more. The chain links TRBV24-1 to TRBJ2-2; the D is unclear. Trimming stripped 3 bases from V and 4 bases from J, with 11 bases between. This CDR3 spans 15 amino acids. Germline CDR1 KGHDR, CDR2 SFDVKD. CDR3 sequence (DNA): TGTGCCACCAGTGATAGGACCGAACCCACCGGGGAGCTGTTTTTT. Amino acids: CATSDRTEPTGELFF.

J is TRBJ1-1 and V is TRBV20-1; TRBD1 might be the D (6 bases). V was shortened by 2 bases and J by 8 bases, with 12 bases between the two germline ends. Per germline, CDR1 DFQATT and CDR2 SNEGSKA (reference sequence). This CDR3 region has 12 residues. CDR3 sequence (DNA): TGCAGTGCTAGACCGTACAGGGCCGAAGCTTTCTTT. It translates to CSARPYRAEAFF.

This clonotype has just a few counts. The chain combines TRBV5-6 with TRBJ1-1; D unclear. Trimming stripped 1 base from V and 3 bases from J, with 10 bases between. The CDR3 covers 14 residues. Germline CDR1 reads SGHDT; CDR2 reads YYEEEE. The CDR3 loop reads CASSLSGFDTEAFF. DNA for the CDR3: TGTGCCAGCAGCTTGTCCGGGTTCGACACTGAAGCTTTCTTT.

The gene calls are TRBV18 and TRBJ2-7; TRBD2 is a possible D gene (6 bases). The CDR3 consists of 13 residues. Germline V gives CDR1 KGHSH, CDR2 LQKENI. V was clipped by 8 bases and J by 3 bases, with 14 bases between them. This chain's CDR3 is CASHGGEGYEQYF. The CDR3 coding sequence is TGTGCCAGCCACGGGGGAGAGGGCTACGAGCAGTACTTC. The full variable domain, in which reference TRBV18 and TRBJ2-7 provide the parts outside the CDR3, is NAGVMQNPRHLVRRRGQEARLRCSPMKGHSHVYWYRQLPEEGLKFMVYLQKENIIDESGMPKERFSAEFPKEGPSILRIQQVVRGDSAAYFCASHGGEGYEQYFGPGTRLTVT.

J is TRBJ1-1 and V is TRBV20-1, with unresolved D. Germline V gene lookup returns CDR1 DFQATT and CDR2 SNEGSKA (reference sequence). The germline V and J ends were trimmed by 3 bases and 4 bases, with 12 bases remaining between them. The CDR3 loop spans 13 amino acids. CDR3 nucleotide sequence: TGCAGTGCTAGGGGAGAAGTGGGCACTGAAGCTTTCTTT. Its translation: CSARGEVGTEAFF.

CDR3 in amino acids: CATSGPTLLAGYQETQYF. The CDR3 DNA sequence: TGTGCCACCAGTGGCCCGACCCTACTAGCGGGGTACCAAGAGACCCAGTACTTC. The rearrangement uses TRBV24-1 and TRBJ2-5; 10 bases align to TRBD2. Germline CDR1 KGHDR, CDR2 SFDVKD. The CDR3 covers 18 residues. V shed 5 bases, J shed 0 bases, and the junction held 11 bases outside the gene matches.

This clonotype has only a few counts. The chain employs TRBV12-3 or TRBV12-4 and TRBJ1-3; no clear D gene. There are 15 residues in the CDR3. Trimming stripped 7 bases from V and 0 bases from J, with 13 bases between. The CDR3 protein is CASTPAGTSGNTIYF. CDR3 nucleotide sequence: TGTGCCAGCACCCCCGCCGGAACCTCTGGAAACACCATATATTTT.

This clonotype was picked up many times. V is TRBV5-1 and J is TRBJ2-2; 9 bases align to TRBD2. The germline gives CDR1 SGHRS, CDR2 YFSETQ. This CDR3 is built from 15 residues. Unmatched junction bases numbered 1, after V lost 0 bases and J lost 4 bases. The CDR3 loop is CASSLGLAVTGELFF. The CDR3 DNA follows: TGCGCCAGCAGCTTGGGACTAGCGGTCACCGGGGAGCTGTTTTTT.

The chain uses TRBV7-9 and TRBJ2-3, with 7 nucleotides matching TRBD1. With V trimmed by 5 bases and J by 0 bases, 5 bases remained unmatched. Germline CDR1 is SEHNR and CDR2 is FQNEAQ (reference sequence). This CDR3 comprises 15 residues. This CDR3 is CASSARDRSTDTQYF. The CDR3 nucleotides read TGTGCCAGCAGCGCCCGGGACAGAAGCACAGATACGCAGTATTTT.

This chain links TRBV5-6 with TRBJ1-2, with 7 bases aligning to TRBD1. This CDR3 has 13 amino acids. CDR1 is SGHDT, CDR2 YYEEEE, per germline. V shed 3 bases, J shed 7 bases, and the junction held 6 bases outside the gene matches. The CDR3 is CASSSDRSSGYTF. Written as DNA, the CDR3 is TGTGCCAGCAGCTCGGACAGGTCAAGTGGCTACACCTTC. Based on the CDR3 plus reference TRBV5-6 and TRBJ1-2, the full variable domain is DAGVTQSPTHLIKTRGQQVTLRCSPKSGHDTVSWYQQALGQGPQFIFQYYEEEERQRGNFPDRFSGHQFPNYSSELNVNALLLGDSALYLCASSSDRSSGYTFGSGTRLTVV.

This CDR3 reads CATSPVPPGGYGRNTIYF. CDR3 DNA sequence: TGTGCCACCAGCCCTGTCCCTCCCGGTGGGTACGGGAGAAACACCATATATTTT. The J gene is TRBJ1-3, the V gene TRBV15; unclear D gene. The CDR3 covers 18 residues. V lost 5 bases to trimming and J lost 5 bases, with 25 bases between them. Per germline, CDR1 LNHNV and CDR2 YYDKDF (reference sequence).

V is TRBV4-3 and J is TRBJ1-2, with 9 nucleotides matching TRBD1. Germline trimming cut 0 bases from V and 0 bases from J; bases unmatched to any gene: 8. The CDR3 has 18 amino acids. Per germline, CDR1 LGHNA and CDR2 YSLEER. CDR3 in DNA: TGCGCCAGCAGCCAAGAGCGCCCGGGACAGGGCGCTAACTATGGCTACACCTTC. Translation: CASSQERPGQGANYGYTF.

This clonotype has just a few counts. The V and J genes are TRBV28 and TRBJ1-5; TRBD1 aligns across 7 bases. The junction had 4 bases not matched to a gene; V was cut back by 7 bases and J by 4 bases. The CDR3 runs to 13 residues. CDR1 is MDHEN and CDR2 is SYDVKM in the germline V gene. CDR3 sequence (DNA): TGTGCCAGCACGGGGACAGTAAATCAGCCCCAGCATTTT. It specifies CASTGTVNQPQHF.

The chain uses TRBV5-8 and TRBJ1-5; D unclear. The CDR3 is made up of 16 amino acids. V was shortened by 4 bases and J by 0 bases, with 14 bases between the two germline ends. Germline CDR1 is SGHTS and CDR2 is YDEGEE. CDR3 residues: CASSKDTGISNQPQHF. Here the CDR3 DNA reads TGTGCCAGCAGCAAAGACACGGGCATTAGCAATCAGCCCCAGCATTTT.

This chain uses TRBV25-1 with TRBJ2-5; D is ambiguous. Germline CDR1 MGHDK, CDR2 SYGVNS. The CDR3 has 13 amino acids. Trimming removed 4 bases at V and 4 bases at J, with 10 bases between. CDR3 nucleotide sequence: TGTGCCAGCAGTGCGTCAGCGTCAGAGACCCAGTACTTC. Encoded protein: CASSASASETQYF.

This clonotype was recorded a few times. The rearrangement joins TRBV28 to TRBJ2-1; TRBD1 matches 10 bases. Germline V gives CDR1 MDHEN, CDR2 SYDVKM. V was clipped by 4 bases and J by 6 bases; unmatched bases: 6. The CDR3 is made up of 15 amino acids. The CDR3 sequence is CASSSWTGGFNEQFF. Here the CDR3 DNA reads TGTGCCAGCAGTTCCTGGACAGGGGGTTTCAATGAGCAGTTCTTC.

J is TRBJ1-5 and V is TRBV7-6; maybe TRBD1 (5 bases). The CDR3 is 14 residues long. The V end was cut by 5 bases, the J end by 6 bases, with 14 bases between. Germline-derived CDR1 and CDR2 are SGHVS and FNYEAQ. This CDR3 reads CASSLGGRGQPQHF. Written as DNA, the CDR3 is TGTGCCAGCAGCCTGGGGGGACGGGGTCAGCCCCAGCATTTT.

This clonotype was counted a few times. The V gene is TRBV18, the J gene TRBJ2-7; no reliable D call. Germline V CDR1 and CDR2: KGHSH, LQKENI. The CDR3 consists of 13 residues. Trimming cost V 0 bases and J 6 bases, with 9 bases left between them. CDR3: CASSPPNGAEQYV. The DNA for the CDR3 is TGTGCCAGCTCACCACCGAATGGCGCCGAGCAGTACGTC.

V usage is TRBV29-1 and J usage is TRBJ2-7; the D gene is possibly TRBD1 (6 bases). The V and J ends lost 4 bases and 2 bases respectively, with 12 bases between them. The CDR3 extends over 13 amino acids. Germline CDR1 SQVTM, CDR2 ANQGSEA. This CDR3 reads CSVVGQGTYEQYF. CDR3 nucleotide sequence: TGCAGCGTTGTAGGGCAGGGGACCTACGAGCAGTACTTC.

This clonotype was seen more than once but under ten times. The chain employs TRBV20-1 and TRBJ1-1, with a possible D match to TRBD1 (5 bases). CDR3 length equals 14 residues. V lost 1 base, J lost 5 bases, and 14 bases lay in between. CDR1 is DFQATT, CDR2 SNEGSKA, per germline (reference sequence). The CDR3 loop is CSARVASKGTEAFF. CDR3 in DNA: TGCAGTGCTAGAGTGGCCTCTAAGGGGACTGAAGCTTTCTTT.

The rearrangement joins TRBV7-2 to TRBJ2-4; perhaps TRBD1 as D (6 bases). This CDR3 is 18 amino acids long. Germline CDR1 reads SGHTA; CDR2 reads FQGNSA. Trimming cost V 5 bases and J 0 bases, with 20 bases left between them. CDR3 in DNA: TGTGCCAGCAGCCCGTCACTGGGGGCCTGGCTAGCCAAAAACATTCAGTACTTC. Translation gives CASSPSLGAWLAKNIQYF. The variable domain in full, with the rest retrieved from reference TRBV7-2 and TRBJ2-4, is GAGVSQSPSNKVTEKGKDVELRCDPISGHTALYWYRQSLGQGLEFLIYFQGNSAPDKSGLPSDRFSAERTGGSVSTLTIQRTQQEDSAVYLCASSPSLGAWLAKNIQYFGAGTRLSVL.

This clonotype has more than one count but fewer than ten. One base away lies a much larger clone, so this may be a sequencing read error. This chain connects TRBV9 to TRBJ2-7; 11 nucleotides line up with TRBD1. The CDR3 is made up of 14 amino acids. Germline CDR1 SGDLS, CDR2 YYNGEE. V gave up 4 bases and J gave up 3 bases; unmatched junction bases: 3. This CDR3 reads CASSTGQGVYEQYF. The CDR3 coding sequence is TGTGCCAGCAGCACGGGACAGGGGGTCTACGAGCAGTACTTC.

This clonotype was counted between two and nine times. The chain is built from TRBV10-3 and TRBJ1-5; no clear D. Germline assignment: CDR1 ENHRY and CDR2 SYGVKD. The V gene lost 3 bases and the J gene lost 0 bases, with 9 bases spanning the gap. There are 15 residues in the CDR3. This chain's CDR3 is CAISDQELSNQPQHF. The CDR3 coding sequence is TGTGCCATCAGTGACCAGGAGCTTAGCAATCAGCCCCAGCATTTT.

The J gene is TRBJ1-2, the V gene TRBV28, with D unclear. The CDR3 sequence is 17 residues long. From germline, CDR1 is MDHEN and CDR2 SYDVKM. V lost 6 bases and J lost 6, with 26 bases in between. Here the CDR3 reads CASSPGQVGRVVDGYTF. CDR3 sequence (DNA): TGTGCCAGCAGCCCTGGTCAGGTTGGCCGGGTTGTTGATGGCTACACCTTC.

This clonotype was seen a handful of times. This chain links TRBV12-3 or TRBV12-4 with TRBJ1-5; 7 nucleotides match TRBD1. Losses at the gene ends were 6 bases for V and 6 bases for J; bases not matched to a gene: 5. The CDR3 length is 13 residues. CDR3 sequence (DNA): TGTGCCAGCAGCCGCGGACAGGCTCAGCCCCAGCATTTT. Translated: CASSRGQAQPQHF.